These 12 T cell receptor beta chains share one sample of origin, sequenced in a study of blood T cell repertoires in COVID-19. Only in-frame clones appear in the TCRdb table, and some are missing; sequencing was by immunoSEQ multiplex PCR. The profile shows about 520,000 clones, 80% to 90% of them singletons. The sequenced sample consisted of peripheral blood. The receptors originated from a human donor in a cohort sampled during active COVID-19.

Details on this clone: Other DNA sequences in this specimen translate into the identical CDR3. This sequence joins TRBV7-2 and TRBJ1-5; maybe TRBD1 (5 bases). CDR1 and CDR2 (germline): SGHTA, FQGNSA. The CDR3 runs 14 residues. V lost 4 bases and J 4 bases, leaving 11 bases between the germline ends. This CDR3 is CASSSQGGNQPQHF. As DNA, the CDR3 is TGTGCCAGCAGCTCCCAGGGTGGGAATCAGCCCCAGCATTTT.

This chain uses TRBV6-5 with TRBJ2-5; 10 bases line up with TRBD2. Looked up from germline, CDR1 is MNHEY and CDR2 is SVGAGI. The CDR3 consists of 16 residues. After removal of 0 bases from V and 5 bases from J, the junction contained 6 bases not matched to a gene. The CDR3 DNA sequence: TGTGCCAGCAGTTACTCGCCTAGCGGGAGTTGGGAGACCCAGTACTTC. Residues: CASSYSPSGSWETQYF.

With regard to this clone: The sample has other DNA sequences that encode this CDR3 too. This chain connects TRBV5-1 to TRBJ1-4, with D uncertain. The germline V gene has CDR1 SGHRS and CDR2 YFSETQ. The CDR3 extends over 15 amino acids. Trimming removed 0 bases at V and 0 bases at J, with 6 bases between. CDR3 nucleotide sequence: TGCGCCAGCAGCTTGGATCCAGCAACTAATGAAAAACTGTTTTTT. Its translation is CASSLDPATNEKLFF.

This clone was detected once. The rearrangement uses TRBV30 and TRBJ1-2; TRBD1 matches 7 bases. V gave up 5 bases and J gave up 10 bases; unmatched junction bases: 7. CDR1 is GTSNPN and CDR2 is SVGIG in the germline V gene (reference sequence). The CDR3 contains 11 residues. CDR3 loop: CAWQHDRAYTF. The CDR3 DNA sequence: TGTGCCTGGCAGCACGACAGGGCCTACACCTTC.

V is TRBV5-6 and J is TRBJ2-7; TRBD1 matches at 9 bases. The trim removed 9 bases at V and 5 bases at J, leaving 9 bases unmatched. The CDR3 loop spans 13 amino acids. Germline lookup yields CDR1 SGHDT and CDR2 YYEEEE. The CDR3 DNA is TGTGCCACCTTCGGACAGGGGACGCACGAGCAGTACTTC. It is translated as CATFGQGTHEQYF.

The rearrangement uses TRBV5-4 and TRBJ2-2; D unclear. V was clipped by 5 bases and J by 4 bases, with 18 bases between them. Germline V gene data show CDR1 as SGHNT and CDR2 as YYREEE (reference sequence). The CDR3 has 16 amino acids. The CDR3 DNA is TGTGCCAGCAGTTCGAAGTCGCAACGCAGCACCGGGGAGCTGTTTTTT. Amino acids: CASSSKSQRSTGELFF. Together with reference TRBV5-4 and TRBJ2-2, the CDR3 gives the full variable domain: ETGVTQSPTHLIKTRGQQVTLRCSSQSGHNTVSWYQQALGQGPQFIFQYYREEENGRGNFPPRFSGLQFPNYSSELNVNALELDDSALYLCASSSKSQRSTGELFFGEGSRLTVL.

CDR3: CASSPSGTGYGYTF. CDR3 DNA sequence: TGTGCCAGCAGTCCCTCCGGGACAGGGTATGGCTACACCTTC. J is TRBJ1-2 and V is TRBV6-5; 9 bases fit TRBD1. CDR3 length equals 14 residues. V lost 5 bases and J lost 5; bases outside the gene matches: 6. Germline lookup yields CDR1 MNHEY and CDR2 SVGAGI.

The V call is TRBV7-2, the J call TRBJ2-3; a possible D gene is TRBD2 (6 bases). Trimming stripped 2 bases from V and 1 base from J, with 16 bases between. This CDR3 is built from 17 residues. Per the germline V gene, CDR1 is SGHTA and CDR2 is FQGNSA. This chain's CDR3 is CASSLRDSLTRTDTQYF. DNA of the CDR3: TGTGCCAGCAGCTTACGGGACTCCCTAACGCGCACAGATACGCAGTATTTT. Complete variable domain (other parts from reference TRBV7-2 and TRBJ2-3): GAGVSQSPSNKVTEKGKDVELRCDPISGHTALYWYRQSLGQGLEFLIYFQGNSAPDKSGLPSDRFSAERTGGSVSTLTIQRTQQEDSAVYLCASSLRDSLTRTDTQYFGPGTRLTVL.

This chain uses TRBV6-5 with TRBJ2-2; 8 bases map to TRBD1. From germline, CDR1 is MNHEY and CDR2 SVGAGI. Losses at the gene ends were 2 bases for V and 6 bases for J; bases not matched to a gene: 8. This CDR3 spans 16 amino acids. For the CDR3, the DNA is TGTGCCAGCAGTTACGGGACAGGTGGGGTCCCCGGGGAGCTGTTTTTT. Protein product: CASSYGTGGVPGELFF.

V and J are TRBV11-2 and TRBJ2-1; no reliable D call. Germline CDR1 and CDR2: SGHAT and FQNNGV. Deletions cut 1 base from V and 2 bases from J, with 9 bases between. The CDR3 spans 15 residues. In DNA form, the CDR3 reads TGTGCCAGCAGCTTAGGTAGTACCCCCTACAATGAGCAGTTCTTC. Protein product: CASSLGSTPYNEQFF. The whole variable domain, remainder taken from reference TRBV11-2 and TRBJ2-1, is EAGVAQSPRYKIIEKRQSVAFWCNPISGHATLYWYQQILGQGPKLLIQFQNNGVVDDSQLPKDRFSAERLKGVDSTLKIQPAKLEDSAVYLCASSLGSTPYNEQFFGPGTRLTVL.

The genes are TRBV5-4 and TRBJ1-1, with D possibly TRBD1 on 6 matching bases. CDR3 length: 14 amino acids. The ends were cut back, 1 base at V and 1 base at J, with 8 bases in the middle. Looked up from germline, CDR1 is SGHNT and CDR2 is YYREEE (reference sequence). CDR3 amino acids: CASSLTGRNTEAFF. The DNA for the CDR3 is TGTGCCAGCAGCTTGACAGGGAGGAACACTGAAGCTTTCTTT.

The chain recombines TRBV30 with TRBJ1-5; maybe TRBD1 (5 bases). This CDR3 has 15 amino acids. Trimming took off 2 bases at V and 5 bases at J, with 16 bases between the two ends. In germline, CDR1 is GTSNPN, CDR2 SVGIG (reference sequence). The DNA of the CDR3 is TGTGCCTGGAGTAAGGGGACTTGGGCGGATCAGCCCCAGCATTTT. Its protein is CAWSKGTWADQPQHF.